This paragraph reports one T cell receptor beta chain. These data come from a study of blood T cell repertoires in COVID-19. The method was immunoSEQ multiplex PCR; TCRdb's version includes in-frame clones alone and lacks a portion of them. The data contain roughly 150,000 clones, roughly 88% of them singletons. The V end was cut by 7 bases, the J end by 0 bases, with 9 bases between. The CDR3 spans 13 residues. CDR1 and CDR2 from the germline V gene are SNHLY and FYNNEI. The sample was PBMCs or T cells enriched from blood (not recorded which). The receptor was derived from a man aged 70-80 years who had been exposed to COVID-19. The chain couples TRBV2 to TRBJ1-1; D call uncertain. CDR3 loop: CASIQQLNTEAFF. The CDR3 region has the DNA TGTGCCAGCATACAACAGCTGAACACTGAAGCTTTCTTT. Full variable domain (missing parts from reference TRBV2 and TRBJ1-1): EPEVTQTPSHQVTQMGQEVILRCVPISNHLYFYWYRQILGQKVEFLVSFYNNEISEKSEIFDDQFSVERPDGSNFTLKIRSTKLEDSAMYFCASIQQLNTEAFFGQGTRLTVV.